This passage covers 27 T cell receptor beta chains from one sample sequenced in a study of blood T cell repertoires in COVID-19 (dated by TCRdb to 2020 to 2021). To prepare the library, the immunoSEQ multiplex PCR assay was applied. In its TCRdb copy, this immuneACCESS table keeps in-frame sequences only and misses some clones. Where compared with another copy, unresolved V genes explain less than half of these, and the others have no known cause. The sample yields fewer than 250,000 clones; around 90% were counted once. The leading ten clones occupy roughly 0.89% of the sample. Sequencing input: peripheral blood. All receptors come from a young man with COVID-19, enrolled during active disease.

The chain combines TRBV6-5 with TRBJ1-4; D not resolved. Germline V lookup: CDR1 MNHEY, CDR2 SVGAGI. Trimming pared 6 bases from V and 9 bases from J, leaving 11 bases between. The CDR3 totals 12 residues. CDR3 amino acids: CASSLGGKKLFF. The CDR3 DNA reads TGTGCCAGCAGCCTCGGAGGGAAAAAACTGTTTTTT.

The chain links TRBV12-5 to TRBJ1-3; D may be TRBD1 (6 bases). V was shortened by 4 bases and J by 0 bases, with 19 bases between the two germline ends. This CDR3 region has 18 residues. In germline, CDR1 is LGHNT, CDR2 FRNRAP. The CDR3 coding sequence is TGTGCTAGTGGTTCCATAAGGGGGGGCCACGCCTCTGGAAACACCATATATTTT. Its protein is CASGSIRGGHASGNTIYF.

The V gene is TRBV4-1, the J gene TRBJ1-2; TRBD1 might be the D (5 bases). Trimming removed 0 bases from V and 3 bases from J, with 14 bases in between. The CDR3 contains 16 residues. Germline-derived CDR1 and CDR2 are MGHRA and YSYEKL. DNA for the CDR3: TGCGCCAGCAGCCAAGACAGGTCAGGGCGGTACTATGGCTACACCTTC. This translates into CASSQDRSGRYYGYTF.

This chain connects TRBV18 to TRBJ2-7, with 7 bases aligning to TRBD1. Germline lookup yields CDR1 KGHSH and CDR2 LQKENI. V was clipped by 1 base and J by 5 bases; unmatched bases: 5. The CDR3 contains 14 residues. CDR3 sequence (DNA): TGTGCCAGCTCACCACTTACAGGGGACCACGAGCAGTACTTC. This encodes CASSPLTGDHEQYF. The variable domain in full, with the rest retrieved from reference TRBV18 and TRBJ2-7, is NAGVMQNPRHLVRRRGQEARLRCSPMKGHSHVYWYRQLPEEGLKFMVYLQKENIIDESGMPKERFSAEFPKEGPSILRIQQVVRGDSAAYFCASSPLTGDHEQYFGPGTRLTVT.

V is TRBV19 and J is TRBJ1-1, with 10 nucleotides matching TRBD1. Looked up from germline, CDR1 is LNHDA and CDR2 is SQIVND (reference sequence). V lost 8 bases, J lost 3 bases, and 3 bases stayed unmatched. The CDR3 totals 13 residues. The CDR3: CASGTGADTEAFF. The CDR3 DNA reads TGTGCCAGTGGGACAGGGGCGGACACTGAAGCTTTCTTT.

The chain's CDR3 is CASIPTGGVLSTEAFF. Here the CDR3 DNA reads TGTGCCAGTATACCCACAGGGGGCGTTTTGAGCACTGAAGCTTTCTTT. The chain employs TRBV19 and TRBJ1-1; 9 bases match TRBD1. The junction had 13 bases not matched to a gene; V was cut back by 7 bases and J by 4 bases. Germline V gene sequence: CDR1 LNHDA, CDR2 SQIVND (reference sequence). The CDR3 has 16 amino acids. The variable domain in full, completed from reference TRBV19 and TRBJ1-1, reads DGGITQSPKYLFRKEGQNVTLSCEQNLNHDAMYWYRQDPGQGLRLIYYSQIVNDFQKGDIAEGYSVSREKKESFPLTVTSAQKNPTAFYLCASIPTGGVLSTEAFFGQGTRLTVV.

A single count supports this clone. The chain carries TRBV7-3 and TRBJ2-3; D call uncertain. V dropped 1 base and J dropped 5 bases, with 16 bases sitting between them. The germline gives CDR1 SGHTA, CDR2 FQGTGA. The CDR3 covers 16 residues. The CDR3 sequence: CASSLRTGSLGDTQYF. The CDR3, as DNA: TGTGCCAGCAGCTTAAGAACCGGGTCCTTGGGAGATACGCAGTATTTT.

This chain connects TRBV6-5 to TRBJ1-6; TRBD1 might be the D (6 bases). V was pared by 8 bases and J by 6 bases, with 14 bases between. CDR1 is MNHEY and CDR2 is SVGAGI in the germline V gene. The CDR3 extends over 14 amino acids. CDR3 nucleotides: TGTGCCAGCTTTAAACAGGGATCTAATTCACCCCTCCACTTT. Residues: CASFKQGSNSPLHF.

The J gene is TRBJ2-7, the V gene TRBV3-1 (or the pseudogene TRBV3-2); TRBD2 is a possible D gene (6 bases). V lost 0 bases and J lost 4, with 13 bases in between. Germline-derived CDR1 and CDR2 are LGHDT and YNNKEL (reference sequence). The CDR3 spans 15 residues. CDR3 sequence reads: CASSQERVGGYEQYF. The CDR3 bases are TGTGCCAGCAGCCAAGAAAGGGTCGGGGGTTACGAGCAGTACTTC.

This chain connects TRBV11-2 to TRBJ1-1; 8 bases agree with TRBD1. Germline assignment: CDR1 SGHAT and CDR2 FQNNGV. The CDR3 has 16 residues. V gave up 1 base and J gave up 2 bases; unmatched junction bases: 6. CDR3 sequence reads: CASSLGDRGFNTEAFF. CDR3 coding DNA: TGTGCCAGCAGCTTAGGAGACAGGGGTTTTAACACTGAAGCTTTCTTT.

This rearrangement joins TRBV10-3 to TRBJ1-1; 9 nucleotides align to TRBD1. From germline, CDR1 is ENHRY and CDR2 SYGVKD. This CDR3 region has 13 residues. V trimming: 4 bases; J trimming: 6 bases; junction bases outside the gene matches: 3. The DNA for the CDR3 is TGTGCCATCAGTGGGGGGACAGGGTCTGAAGCTTTCTTT. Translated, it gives CAISGGTGSEAFF.

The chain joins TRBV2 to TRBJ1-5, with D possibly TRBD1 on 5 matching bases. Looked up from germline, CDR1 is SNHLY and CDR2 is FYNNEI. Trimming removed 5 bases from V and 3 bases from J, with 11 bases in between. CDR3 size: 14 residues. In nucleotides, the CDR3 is TGTGCCAGCAGTCAGGACACTTACAATCAGCCCCAGCATTTT. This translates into CASSQDTYNQPQHF.

CDR3 DNA sequence: TGCAGCGTTGAGATTAGGGCAGGGGTTAGCGATGAGCAGTTCTTC. Amino acids: CSVEIRAGVSDEQFF. V and J are TRBV29-1 and TRBJ2-1; D perhaps matches TRBD1 (6 bases). CDR1 and CDR2 from the germline V gene are SQVTM and ANQGSEA. Trimming cost V 3 bases and J 8 bases, with 20 bases left between them. The CDR3 has 15 residues.

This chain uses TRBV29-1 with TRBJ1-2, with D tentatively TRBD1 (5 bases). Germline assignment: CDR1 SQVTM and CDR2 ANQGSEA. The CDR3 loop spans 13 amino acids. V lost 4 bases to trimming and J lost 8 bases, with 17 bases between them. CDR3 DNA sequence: TGCAGCGTTGTGGGGCAGGGCGTGAGCGGCTACACCTTC. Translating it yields CSVVGQGVSGYTF.

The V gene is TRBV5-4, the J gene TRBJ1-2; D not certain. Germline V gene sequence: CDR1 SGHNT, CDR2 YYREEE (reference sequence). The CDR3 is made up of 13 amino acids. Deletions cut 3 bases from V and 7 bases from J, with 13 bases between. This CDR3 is CASSWASEGGYTF. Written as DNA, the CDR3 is TGTGCCAGCAGCTGGGCCTCGGAAGGTGGCTACACCTTC.

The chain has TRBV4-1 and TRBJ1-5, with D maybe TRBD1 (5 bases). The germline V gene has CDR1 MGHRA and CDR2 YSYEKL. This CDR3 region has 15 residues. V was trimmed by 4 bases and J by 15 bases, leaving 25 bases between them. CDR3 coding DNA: TGCGCCAGCAGCCCAAGGGTTTTAGACAACCCCACAGGGCATTTT. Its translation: CASSPRVLDNPTGHF.

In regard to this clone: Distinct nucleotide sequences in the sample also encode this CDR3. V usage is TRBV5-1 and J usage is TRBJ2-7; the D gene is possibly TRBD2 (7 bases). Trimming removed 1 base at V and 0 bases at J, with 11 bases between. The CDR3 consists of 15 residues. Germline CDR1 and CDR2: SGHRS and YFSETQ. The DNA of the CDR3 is TGCGCCAGCAGCTTGAAAGGGGGGGTCTCCTACGAGCAGTACTTC. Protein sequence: CASSLKGGVSYEQYF.

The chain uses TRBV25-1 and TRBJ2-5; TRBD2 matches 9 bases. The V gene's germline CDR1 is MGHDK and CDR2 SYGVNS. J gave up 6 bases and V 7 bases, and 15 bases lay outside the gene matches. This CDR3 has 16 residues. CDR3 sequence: CASIGPAGGRDKTQYF. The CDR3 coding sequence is TGTGCCAGCATCGGGCCAGCGGGGGGCCGGGACAAGACCCAGTACTTC.

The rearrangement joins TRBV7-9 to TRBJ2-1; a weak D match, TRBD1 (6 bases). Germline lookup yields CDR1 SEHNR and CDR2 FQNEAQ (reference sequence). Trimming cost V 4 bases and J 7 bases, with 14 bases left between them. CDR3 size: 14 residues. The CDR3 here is CASSSRPRGNEQFF. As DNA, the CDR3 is TGTGCCAGCAGCTCCCGGCCTAGGGGGAATGAGCAGTTCTTC.

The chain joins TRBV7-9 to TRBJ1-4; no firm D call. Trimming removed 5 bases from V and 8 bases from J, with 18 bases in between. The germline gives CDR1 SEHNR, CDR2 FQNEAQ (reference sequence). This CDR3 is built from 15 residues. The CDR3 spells CASSLGEARREKLFF. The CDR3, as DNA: TGTGCCAGCAGCCTCGGGGAGGCGAGACGCGAAAAACTGTTTTTT.

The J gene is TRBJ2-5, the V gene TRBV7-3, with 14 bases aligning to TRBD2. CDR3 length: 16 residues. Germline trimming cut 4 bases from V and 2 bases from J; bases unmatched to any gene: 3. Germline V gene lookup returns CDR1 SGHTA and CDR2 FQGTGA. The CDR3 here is CASSSGLAGGQETQYF. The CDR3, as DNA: TGTGCCAGCAGCTCCGGACTAGCGGGGGGACAAGAGACCCAGTACTTC.

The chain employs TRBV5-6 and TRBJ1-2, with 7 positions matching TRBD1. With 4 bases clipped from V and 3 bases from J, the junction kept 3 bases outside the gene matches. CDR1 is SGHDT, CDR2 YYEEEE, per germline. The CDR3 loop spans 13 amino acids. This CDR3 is CASSPGQDYGYTF. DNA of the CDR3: TGTGCCAGCAGCCCAGGACAGGACTATGGCTACACCTTC.

CDR3 bases: TGTGCCAGCAGTTACTCGAAGGGGGATGTTGGAGAGACCCAGTACTTC. This translates into CASSYSKGDVGETQYF. This chain joins TRBV6-5 and TRBJ2-5, with D perhaps matching TRBD1 (6 bases). The CDR3 consists of 16 residues. Trimming removed 0 bases from V and 4 bases from J, with 15 bases in between. Germline V lookup: CDR1 MNHEY, CDR2 SVGAGI.

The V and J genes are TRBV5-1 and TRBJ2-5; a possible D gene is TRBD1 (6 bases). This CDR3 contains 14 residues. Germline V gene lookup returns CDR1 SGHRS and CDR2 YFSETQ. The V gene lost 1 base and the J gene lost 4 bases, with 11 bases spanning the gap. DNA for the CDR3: TGCGCCAGCAGCTTGTTAGGGGGATCAGAGACCCAGTACTTC. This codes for CASSLLGGSETQYF.

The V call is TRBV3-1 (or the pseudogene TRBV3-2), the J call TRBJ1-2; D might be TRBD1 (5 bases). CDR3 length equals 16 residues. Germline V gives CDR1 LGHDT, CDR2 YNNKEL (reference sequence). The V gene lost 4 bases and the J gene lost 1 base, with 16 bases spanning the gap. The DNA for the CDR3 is TGTGCCAGCAGCCCCGATCCAGACAGAATTAACTATGGCTACACCTTC. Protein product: CASSPDPDRINYGYTF.

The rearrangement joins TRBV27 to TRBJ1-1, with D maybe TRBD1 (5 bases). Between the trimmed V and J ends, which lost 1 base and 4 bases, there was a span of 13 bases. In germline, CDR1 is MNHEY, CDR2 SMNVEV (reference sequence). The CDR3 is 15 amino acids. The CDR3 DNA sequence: TGTGCCAGCAGTTTATATCAGGGCATGAGCACTGAAGCTTTCTTT. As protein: CASSLYQGMSTEAFF.

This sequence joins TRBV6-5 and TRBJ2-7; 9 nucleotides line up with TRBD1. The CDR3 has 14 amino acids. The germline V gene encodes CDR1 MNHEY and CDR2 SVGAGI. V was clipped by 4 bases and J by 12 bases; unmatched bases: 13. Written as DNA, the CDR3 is TGTGCCAGCAGTTCCGGGACAGGGTTCTTTAAGTGGTACTTC. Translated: CASSSGTGFFKWYF.